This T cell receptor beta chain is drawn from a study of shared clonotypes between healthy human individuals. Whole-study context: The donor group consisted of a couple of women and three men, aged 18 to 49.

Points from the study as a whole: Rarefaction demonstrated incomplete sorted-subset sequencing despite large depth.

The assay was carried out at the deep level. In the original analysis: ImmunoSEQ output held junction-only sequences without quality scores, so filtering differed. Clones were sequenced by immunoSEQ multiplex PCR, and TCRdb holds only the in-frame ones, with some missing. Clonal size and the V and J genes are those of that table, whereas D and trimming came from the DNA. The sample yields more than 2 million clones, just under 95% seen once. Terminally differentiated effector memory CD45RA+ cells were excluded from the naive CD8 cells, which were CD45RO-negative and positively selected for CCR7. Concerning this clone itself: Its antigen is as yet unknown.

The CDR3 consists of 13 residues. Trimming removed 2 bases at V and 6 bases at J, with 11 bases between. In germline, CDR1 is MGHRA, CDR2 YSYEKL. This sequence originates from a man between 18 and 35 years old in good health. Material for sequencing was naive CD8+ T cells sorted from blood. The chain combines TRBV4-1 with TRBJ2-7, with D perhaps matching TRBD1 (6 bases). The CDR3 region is CASSQLAGVEQYF. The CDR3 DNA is TGCGCCAGCAGCCAACTGGCAGGGGTCGAGCAGTACTTC.